This section outlines one T cell receptor (beta chain) sequence together with its context. The sample originates from a study of blood T cells in healthy people across ages. For the second PCR, which ran for about 7 to 11 cycles, a sample-barcoded 5' primer and a J-beta primer mix were used. TCRdb independently ran MiXCR on the 5' RACE reads; one entry per CDR3 protein. The profile shows about 1.6 million distinct CDR3 sequences, about 32% of them singletons. The TCR originated in a young woman in good health. Input material: blood.

The CDR3 sequence is CASSLAAGTGRVAFF. CDR3 bases: TGCGCCAGCAGCTTGGCCGCCGGGACAGGGAGGGTAGCTTTCTTT. V gene TRBV5-1 combines with J gene TRBJ1-1; TRBD1 aligns across 9 bases. Germline V gene data show CDR1 as SGHRS and CDR2 as YFSETQ. CDR3 length: 15 residues. V shed 0 bases and J 10 bases; nucleotides not matched to a gene: 10.